This TCR beta chain was recorded in a study of T cells after yellow fever vaccination. Study-wide results and limits: Clonotypes shared by both compartments, CD4 and CD8, made up a small share. Though weaker, the secondary response peaked faster, on day 5 versus 15.

As concerns this clonotype: Its specificity is not known.

MiXCR, applied by TCRdb to the 5' RACE reads, yields one record per CDR3 protein. In the table there are 300,000 to 400,000 distinct CDR3 sequences, roughly 8.3% of which are singletons. Looked up from germline, CDR1 is MNHNS and CDR2 is SASEGT. The germline V and J ends were trimmed by 6 bases and 9 bases, with 27 bases remaining between them. This CDR3 region has 17 residues. This sequence originates from a man aged 18 to 29 who received the YFV17D yellow fever vaccine. This specimen consisted of PBMCs, obtained more than 40 days after the first yellow fever vaccination. The gene calls are TRBV6-1 and TRBJ2-1; D unresolved. The CDR3, as DNA: TGTGCCAGCAGACGTCGACTTCGCCTGGTTTTTGAAAGTGAGCAGTTCTTC. Protein sequence: CASRRRLRLVFESEQFF.